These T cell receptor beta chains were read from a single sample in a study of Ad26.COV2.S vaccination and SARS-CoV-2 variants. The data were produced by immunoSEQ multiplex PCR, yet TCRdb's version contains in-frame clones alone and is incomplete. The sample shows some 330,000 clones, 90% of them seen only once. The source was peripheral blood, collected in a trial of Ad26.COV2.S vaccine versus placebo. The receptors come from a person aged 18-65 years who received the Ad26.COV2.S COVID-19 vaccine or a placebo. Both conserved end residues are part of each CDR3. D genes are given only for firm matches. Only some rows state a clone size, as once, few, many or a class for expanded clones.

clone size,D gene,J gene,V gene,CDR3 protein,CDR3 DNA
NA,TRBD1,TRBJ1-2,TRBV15,CATSRDFGDRGRGYTF,TGTGCCACCAGCAGAGATTTCGGGGACAGGGGTCGGGGCTACACCTTC
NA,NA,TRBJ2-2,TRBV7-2,CASSRGTVNTGELFF,TGTGCCAGCAGCCGCGGGACGGTGAACACCGGGGAGCTGTTTTTT
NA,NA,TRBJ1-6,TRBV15,CATSRDLGGTPLHF,TGTGCCACCAGCAGAGATCTAGGGGGAACACCCCTCCACTTT
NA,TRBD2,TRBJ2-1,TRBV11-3,CASSSRTSGPSYNEQFF,TGTGCCAGCAGCTCCCGAACTAGCGGGCCCTCCTACAATGAGCAGTTCTTC
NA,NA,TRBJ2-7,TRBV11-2,CASSSQGGGLYGQYF,TGTGCCAGCAGCTCCCAAGGCGGGGGCCTCTACGGGCAGTACTTC
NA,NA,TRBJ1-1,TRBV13,CASSLGRRRKEAFF,TGTGCCAGCAGCTTAGGTAGGAGGCGGAAAGAAGCTTTCTTT
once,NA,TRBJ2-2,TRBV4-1,CASSQTDTNTGELFF,TGCGCCAGCAGCCAAACGGACACGAACACCGGGGAGCTGTTTTTT
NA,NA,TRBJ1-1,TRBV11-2,CASSLGSGTTEAFF,TGTGCCAGCAGCTTAGGATCAGGCACCACTGAAGCTTTCTTT
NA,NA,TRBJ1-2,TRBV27,CASSSHPGGVGYTF,TGTGCCAGCAGTAGTCACCCCGGGGGGGTCGGCTACACCTTC
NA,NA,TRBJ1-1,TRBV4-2,CASSQDGRQTTGNTEAFF,TGTGCCAGCAGCCAAGATGGACGGCAGACAACAGGGAACACTGAAGCTTTCTTT
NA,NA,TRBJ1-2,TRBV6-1,CASSDPGAYGYTF,TGTGCCAGCAGTGATCCAGGGGCCTATGGCTACACCTTC
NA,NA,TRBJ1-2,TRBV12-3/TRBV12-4,CASSADAPYGYTF,TGTGCCAGCAGCGCTGACGCTCCCTATGGCTACACCTTC
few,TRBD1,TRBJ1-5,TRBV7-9,CASSFGQGNQPQHF,TGTGCCAGCAGCTTTGGACAGGGCAATCAGCCCCAGCATTTT
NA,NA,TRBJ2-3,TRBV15,CATSRTADHTDTQYF,TGTGCCACCAGCAGGACCGCGGACCACACAGATACGCAGTATTTT
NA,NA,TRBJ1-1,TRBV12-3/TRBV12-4,CASSFMDTEAFF,TGTGCCAGCAGTTTTATGGACACTGAAGCTTTCTTT
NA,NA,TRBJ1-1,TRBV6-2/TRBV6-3,CASSYPSHTLNTEAFF,TGTGCCAGCAGTTACCCTTCGCATACACTGAACACTGAAGCTTTCTTT
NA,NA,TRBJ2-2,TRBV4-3,CASSQESFGELFF,TGCGCCAGCAGCCAAGAGAGTTTCGGGGAGCTGTTTTTT
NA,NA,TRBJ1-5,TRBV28,CASQRTGNQPQHF,TGTGCCAGCCAACGGACGGGCAATCAGCCCCAGCATTTT
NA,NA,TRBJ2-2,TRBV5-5,CASSWPSTEGRGTGELFF,TGTGCCAGCAGCTGGCCGTCGACAGAAGGGAGGGGGACCGGGGAGCTGTTTTTT
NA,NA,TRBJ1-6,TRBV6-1,CASSESSRYSPLHF,TGTGCCAGCAGTGAATCATCGAGGTATTCACCCCTCCACTTT
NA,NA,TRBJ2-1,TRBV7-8,CASSLDGFNEQFF,TGTGCCAGCAGCTTAGACGGTTTCAATGAGCAGTTCTTC
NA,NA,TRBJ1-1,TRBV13,CASSPHLGGNTEAFF,TGTGCCAGCAGCCCTCATCTGGGGGGGAACACTGAAGCTTTCTTT
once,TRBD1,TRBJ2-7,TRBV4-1,CASSPVDRERYEQYF,TGCGCCAGCAGCCCGGTGGACAGGGAGCGCTACGAGCAGTACTTC
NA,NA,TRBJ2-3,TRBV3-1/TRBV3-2,CASSQEEAGQQYF,TGTGCCAGCAGCCAAGAAGAAGCGGGACAGCAGTATTTT
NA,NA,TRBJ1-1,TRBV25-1,CASRGPRGFYNTEAFF,TGTGCCAGCAGGGGACCTAGGGGATTTTATAACACTGAAGCTTTCTTT
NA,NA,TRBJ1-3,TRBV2,CASSVGIRNTIYF,TGTGCCAGCAGTGTAGGGATCCGAAACACCATATATTTT
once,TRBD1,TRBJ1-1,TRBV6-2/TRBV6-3,CASSYPPTGGITFF,TGTGCCAGCAGTTACCCGCCGACAGGGGGAATTACTTTCTTT
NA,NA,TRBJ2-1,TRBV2,CASIRGSGGEQFF,TGTGCCAGCATCCGGGGAAGTGGGGGTGAGCAGTTCTTC
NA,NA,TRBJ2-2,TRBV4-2,CASSQAEISTNTGELFF,TGTGCCAGCAGCCAAGCGGAGATCTCAACGAACACCGGGGAGCTGTTTTTT
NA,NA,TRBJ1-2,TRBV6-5,CASSYRGEGTSLRYTF,TGTGCCAGCAGTTACCGGGGGGAGGGGACGAGCCTACGTTACACCTTC
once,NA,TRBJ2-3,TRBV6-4,CASSAPGTDTQYF,TGTGCCAGCAGTGCCCCGGGTACAGATACGCAGTATTTT
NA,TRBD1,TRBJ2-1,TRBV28,CASSSPGTGSFDEQFF,TGTGCCAGCAGTTCCCCCGGGACAGGATCATTCGATGAGCAGTTCTTC
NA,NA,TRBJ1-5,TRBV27,CASSLGGQPQHF,TGTGCCAGCAGCCTCGGAGGTCAGCCCCAGCATTTT
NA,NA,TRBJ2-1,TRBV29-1,CSVVPSSYNEQFF,TGCAGCGTTGTGCCTAGCTCCTACAATGAGCAGTTCTTC
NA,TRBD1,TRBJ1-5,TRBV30,CAWIITGAGQPQHF,TGTGCCTGGATTATAACAGGGGCCGGTCAGCCCCAGCATTTT
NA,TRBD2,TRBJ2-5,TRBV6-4,CASSVGGAASQETQYF,TGTGCCAGCAGTGTCGGGGGGGCGGCTAGTCAAGAGACCCAGTACTTC
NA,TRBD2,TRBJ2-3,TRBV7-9,CASSRAGGTDTQYF,TGTGCCAGCAGCCGAGCGGGAGGAACAGATACGCAGTATTTT
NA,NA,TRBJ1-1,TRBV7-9,CASSLVLNTEAFF,TGTGCCAGCAGCTTAGTCCTTAACACTGAAGCTTTCTTT
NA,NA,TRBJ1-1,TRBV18,CASSRHRDNTEAFF,TGTGCCAGCTCCCGACATCGGGACAACACTGAAGCTTTCTTT
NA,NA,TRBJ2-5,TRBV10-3,CAINGRSGRQETQYF,TGTGCCATCAATGGGCGGTCAGGGCGGCAAGAGACCCAGTACTTC
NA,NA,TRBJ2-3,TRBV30,CAWSGAQGTQYF,TGTGCCTGGAGCGGGGCACAAGGTACGCAGTATTTT